The 29 T cell receptor beta chains in this list originate from one sample, sequenced in a study of regulatory T cells in long-lasting Graves disease. HTBI primers from iRepertoire and Arm-PCR of CDR3 regions yielded the TCR beta libraries. MiXCR, applied by TCRdb to the multiplex PCR reads, yields one record per CDR3 protein. The sample consists of roughly 470,000 distinct CDR3 sequences, roughly 20% of them appearing once. Time point specified: persistent/refractory GD, antithyroid drugs over 5 years with positive TRAb. RNA isolated from PBMCs was used to make the TCR library. The sequencing used peripheral blood mononuclear cells (PBMCs), collected when the disease was refractory, from a patient treated with antithyroid drugs. The receptors shown here come from a female donor with Graves disease.

This clonotype was detected ten times or more. The J gene is TRBJ1-1, the V gene TRBV28, with D unclear. The CDR3 is 14 residues long. From germline, CDR1 is MDHEN and CDR2 SYDVKM. V lost 5 bases and J lost 6, with 16 bases in between. CDR3 coding DNA: TGTGCCAGCAGTCCCGGGGAGGGCTGGGCTGAAGCTTTCTTT. Protein product: CASSPGEGWAEAFF.

This clonotype came up many times. The V call is TRBV27, the J call TRBJ2-5; D gene uncertain. Germline V CDR1 and CDR2: MNHEY, SMNVEV (reference sequence). The CDR3 is 15 amino acids. V dropped 3 bases and J dropped 4 bases, with 15 bases sitting between them. The CDR3 coding sequence is TGTGCCAGCAGTTTCCTCATGTCCCCCGGAGAGACCCAGTACTTC. This encodes CASSFLMSPGETQYF.

This clonotype was observed at least ten times. This chain links TRBV12-3 or TRBV12-4 with TRBJ1-3, with a possible D match to TRBD1 (5 bases). The CDR3 length is 15 residues. V was cut by 2 bases and J by 3 bases, with 11 bases left in between. CDR3 sequence (DNA): TGTGCCAGCAGTTTAAGTCGGGGGTTTGGAAACACCATATATTTT. It specifies CASSLSRGFGNTIYF.

At least ten counts were recorded for this clonotype. The chain uses TRBV5-1 and TRBJ1-1, with D possibly being TRBD1 (6 bases). Looked up from germline, CDR1 is SGHRS and CDR2 is YFSETQ. This CDR3 is 15 amino acids long. V lost 0 bases, J lost 2 bases, and 11 bases lay in between. CDR3 nucleotide sequence: TGCGCCAGCAGCTTGGCCCCGGACAGAAACACTGAAGCTTTCTTT. Protein sequence: CASSLAPDRNTEAFF.

V is TRBV29-1 and J is TRBJ1-2; D unclear. The CDR3 consists of 13 residues. Between the trimmed V and J ends, which lost 2 bases and 2 bases, there was a span of 9 bases. Germline loops: CDR1 SQVTM, CDR2 ANQGSEA. The CDR3 region is CSVENRVNYGYTF. As DNA, the CDR3 is TGCAGCGTTGAAAACCGGGTAAACTATGGCTACACCTTC.

The chain couples TRBV9 to TRBJ1-4, with D possibly matching TRBD1 (6 bases). V lost 0 bases to trimming and J lost 6 bases, with 12 bases between them. This CDR3 is built from 15 residues. Germline loops: CDR1 SGDLS, CDR2 YYNGEE. Here the CDR3 DNA reads TGTGCCAGCAGCGTAGGGGGTACAGGGCATGAAAAACTGTTTTTT. It codes for CASSVGGTGHEKLFF.

This clonotype was seen a few times. The genes are TRBV6-5 and TRBJ1-2; a weak D match, TRBD1 (6 bases). Deletions cut 2 bases from V and 8 bases from J, with 18 bases between. The length of the CDR3 is 15 residues. Germline V gene lookup returns CDR1 MNHEY and CDR2 SVGAGI. The CDR3 is CASSYTRGGARGYTF. In nucleotides, the CDR3 is TGTGCCAGCAGTTACACCCGGGGGGGGGCGCGAGGCTACACCTTC.

There are a few counts of this clonotype. The chain joins TRBV6-5 to TRBJ1-5, with TRBD1 matching over 7 bases. The CDR3 length is 13 residues. J was trimmed by 6 bases and V by 4 bases; bases with no gene match: 3. Germline CDR1 and CDR2: MNHEY and SVGAGI. The CDR3 DNA reads as TGTGCCAGCAGTTTGACAGGGCTTCAGCCCCAGCATTTT. Amino acid sequence: CASSLTGLQPQHF.

The chain has TRBV11-2 and TRBJ2-4, with D tentatively TRBD1 or TRBD2 (5 bases each). The CDR3 loop spans 19 amino acids. CDR1 is SGHAT and CDR2 is FQNNGV in the germline V gene. The V gene lost 5 bases and the J gene lost 0 bases, with 23 bases spanning the gap. CDR3 amino acids: CASSLTGQGTVLAKNIQYF. The CDR3 DNA reads as TGTGCCAGCAGCCTAACGGGGCAGGGTACCGTCCTAGCCAAAAACATTCAGTACTTC.

In its sample, this clonotype was seen many times. The junction and the germline gene differ at one end; a read error may be behind it. The chain joins TRBV7-7 to TRBJ2-5; 7 bases agree with TRBD2. The germline V gene encodes CDR1 SSHAT and CDR2 FNYEAQ (reference sequence). The CDR3 contains 15 residues. The CDR3 DNA reads as TGTGCTAGCAGCCTCCGGGAGGCCCCACAAGAGACCCAGTACTTC. Protein: CASSLREAPQETQYF.

The rearrangement uses TRBV3-1 and TRBJ1-1; D remains unclear. The germline V gene encodes CDR1 LGHDT and CDR2 YNNKEL (reference sequence). Trimming pared 0 bases from V and 3 bases from J, leaving 11 bases between. This CDR3 comprises 15 residues. As DNA, the CDR3 is TGTGCCAGCAGCCAAGATCGAAGGTTGGACACTGAAGCTTTCTTT. It specifies CASSQDRRLDTEAFF.

This clonotype has a count of ten or more. J is TRBJ1-2 and V is TRBV13; D is possibly TRBD1 (5 bases). Germline V gene data show CDR1 as PRHDT and CDR2 as FYEKMQ (reference sequence). The CDR3 is 14 amino acids. Trimming cost V 2 bases and J 6 bases, with 13 bases left between them. In DNA, the CDR3 is TGTGCCAGCAGCTTAAAAGCCGAAGGGGATGGCTACACCTTC. Its translation: CASSLKAEGDGYTF. Full variable domain (remainder filled in from reference TRBV13 and TRBJ1-2): AAGVIQSPRHLIKEKRETATLKCYPIPRHDTVYWYQQGPGQDPQFLISFYEKMQSDKGSIPDRFSAQQFSDYHSELNMSSLELGDSALYFCASSLKAEGDGYTFGSGTRLTVV.

Note on this clonotype: This likely came from a read error, as a far larger clone is one base away. No conserved phenylalanine or tryptophan ends this CDR3, so it is likely a read error. The V gene is TRBV11-3, the J gene TRBJ1-4; 7 bases agree with TRBD1. The germline gives CDR1 SGHNT, CDR2 YENEEA. J gave up 6 bases and V 5 bases, and 6 bases lay outside the gene matches. This CDR3 is 14 amino acids long. The CDR3 sequence is CASSQDRVYEKLFS. The CDR3 nucleotides read TGTGCCAGCAGCCAAGACAGGGTATATGAAAAACTGTTTTCT.

The J gene is TRBJ2-3, the V gene TRBV20-1; 8 bases line up with TRBD1. The trim removed 3 bases at V and 6 bases at J, leaving 11 bases unmatched. The CDR3 contains 15 residues. Germline V gene lookup returns CDR1 DFQATT and CDR2 SNEGSKA (reference sequence). Here the CDR3 reads CSARNRQGPRDTQYF. CDR3 in DNA: TGCAGTGCTAGGAACAGACAGGGGCCTAGGGATACGCAGTATTTT.

The V call is TRBV7-9, the J call TRBJ1-4; D possibly corresponds to TRBD1 (5 bases). Germline V lookup: CDR1 SEHNR, CDR2 FQNEAQ (reference sequence). This CDR3 comprises 15 residues. The V and J ends lost 5 bases and 8 bases respectively, with 18 bases between them. The DNA of the CDR3 is TGTGCCAGCAGCCCCTATAGTGCCAAGGGGGAAAAACTGTTTTTT. Its translation: CASSPYSAKGEKLFF. The full variable domain, in which reference TRBV7-9 and TRBJ1-4 provide the parts outside the CDR3, is DTGVSQNPRHKITKRGQNVTFRCDPISEHNRLYWYRQTLGQGPEFLTYFQNEAQLEKSRLLSDRFSAERPKGSFSTLEIQRTEQGDSAMYLCASSPYSAKGEKLFFGSGTQLSVL.

Remarks on this clonotype: Compared with germline, one end of the junction differs, possibly owing to a read error. The chain has TRBV2 and TRBJ2-7; possibly TRBD2 for D (6 bases). This CDR3 comprises 13 residues. Germline V gives CDR1 SNHLY, CDR2 FYNNEI. CDR3 loop: CASSHPWGDEQYF. The CDR3, as DNA: TGCGCCAGCAGCCACCCATGGGGGGACGAGCAGTACTTC.

The gene calls are TRBV10-3 and TRBJ2-4, with TRBD1 matching 8 bases. The CDR3 has 12 residues. Germline CDR1 is ENHRY and CDR2 is SYGVKD. The V gene end was trimmed by 10 bases and the J gene end by 9 bases; junction bases not matched to a gene: 8. The CDR3 DNA is TGTGCCAGCAGCCTAGGGACAGGCATTCAGTACTTC. Encoded protein: CASSLGTGIQYF.

This clonotype was seen repeatedly, ten times or more. The chain uses TRBV5-1 and TRBJ1-2; 8 nucleotides line up with TRBD1. J gave up 4 bases and V 3 bases, and 5 bases lay outside the gene matches. Per germline, CDR1 SGHRS and CDR2 YFSETQ. The CDR3 has 14 amino acids. The CDR3 sequence is CASSSTGGGYGYTF. In DNA, the CDR3 is TGCGCCAGCAGCTCTACAGGGGGGGGCTATGGCTACACCTTC.

DNA of the CDR3: TGCAGCGGATCCGGGACTAGCCCGAGGAAGGCCCAGTACTTC. Residues: CSGSGTSPRKAQYF. The gene calls are TRBV29-1 and TRBJ2-5; TRBD2 aligns across 9 bases. Germline V gives CDR1 SQVTM, CDR2 ANQGSEA. J gave up 9 bases and V 7 bases, and 15 bases lay outside the gene matches. CDR3 size: 14 residues.

This clonotype was detected many times. This chain links TRBV6-9 with TRBJ1-1, with D possibly matching TRBD1 (5 bases). V dropped 3 bases and J dropped 5 bases, with 10 bases sitting between them. Germline V gene data show CDR1 as MNHGY and CDR2 as SVAAGI. There are 13 residues in the CDR3. CDR3 protein: CASSYGGRTEAFF. Written as DNA, the CDR3 is TGTGCCAGCAGTTACGGGGGTAGAACTGAAGCTTTCTTT.

The gene calls are TRBV7-6 and TRBJ1-2; no firm D call. The CDR3 length is 14 residues. CDR1 and CDR2 (germline): SGHVS, FNYEAQ. Trimming took off 2 bases at V and 6 bases at J, with 13 bases between the two ends. The CDR3 sequence: CASSLKDTGDGYTF. For the CDR3, the DNA is TGTGCCAGCAGCTTAAAAGATACTGGGGATGGCTACACCTTC.

This clonotype appeared many times. This chain joins TRBV6-2 or TRBV6-3 and TRBJ2-7, with TRBD2 identical over 7 bases. With V trimmed by 0 bases and J by 3 bases, 20 bases remained unmatched. This CDR3 has 20 residues. CDR1 and CDR2 (germline): MNHEY, SVGEGT. CDR3 bases: TGTGCCAGCAGTTACTCGATAGGAGACATCGGGGGAGGCGGGAGCTACGAGCAGTACTTC. It is translated as CASSYSIGDIGGGGSYEQYF.

The sample holds many counts of this clonotype. V is TRBV6-5 and J is TRBJ2-7, with D perhaps matching TRBD1 or TRBD2 (6 bases each). The V end was cut by 2 bases, the J end by 6 bases, with 14 bases between. The CDR3 contains 14 residues. Looked up from germline, CDR1 is MNHEY and CDR2 is SVGAGI. CDR3 DNA sequence: TGTGCCAGCAGTTACCCGACCTCGGGGGCCGAGCAGTACTTC. This codes for CASSYPTSGAEQYF.

This clonotype has a handful of counts. The V and J genes are TRBV6-1 and TRBJ1-2, with D hard to call. With 3 bases removed from V and 7 bases from J, the gap between germline ends came to 15 bases. The germline V gene has CDR1 MNHNS and CDR2 SASEGT. This CDR3 comprises 14 residues. Here the CDR3 reads CASSDGVGSSGYTF. DNA for the CDR3: TGTGCCAGCAGTGATGGAGTAGGCAGCTCTGGCTACACCTTC.

This clonotype has at least ten counts. This chain connects TRBV30 to TRBJ1-1; D call uncertain. This CDR3 has 13 amino acids. CDR1 GTSNPN and CDR2 SVGIG come from the germline V gene (reference sequence). The V gene lost 1 base and the J gene lost 0 bases, with 6 bases spanning the gap. The CDR3 DNA follows: TGTGCCTGGAGTGGCAGCATGAACACTGAAGCTTTCTTT. Protein sequence: CAWSGSMNTEAFF.

This clonotype was counted at least ten times. The chain uses TRBV27 and TRBJ2-7, with D possibly being TRBD1 (6 bases). The germline gives CDR1 MNHEY, CDR2 SMNVEV (reference sequence). Trimming took off 5 bases at V and 6 bases at J, with 14 bases between the two ends. This CDR3 is 13 amino acids long. CDR3 DNA: TGTGCCAGCAGTCTGACACAGGGTGGCGAGCAGTACTTC. It specifies CASSLTQGGEQYF.

The CDR3 nucleotides are TGCAGCGTTGTCCCCAGGGCCAGCTACGAGCAGTACTTC. It yields the protein CSVVPRASYEQYF. V gene TRBV29-1 combines with J gene TRBJ2-7; possible D gene TRBD1, 5 bases. This CDR3 is built from 13 residues. Germline V lookup: CDR1 SQVTM, CDR2 ANQGSEA. The V gene lost 4 bases and the J gene lost 3 bases, with 13 bases spanning the gap.

This clonotype was seen many times. CDR3 bases: TGTGCCAGCAGTTTACTAGCAGATTACGAGCAGTACTTC. It encodes CASSLLADYEQYF. V and J are TRBV28 and TRBJ2-7; D is possibly TRBD2 (5 bases). CDR1 MDHEN and CDR2 SYDVKM come from the germline V gene. Between the trimmed V and J ends, which lost 2 bases and 4 bases, there was a span of 9 bases. CDR3 size: 13 residues.

The chain joins TRBV12-3 or TRBV12-4 to TRBJ1-1, with no clear D. The CDR3 extends over 14 amino acids. V shed 7 bases and J shed 0 bases, with 12 bases lying between them. Here the CDR3 reads CASTHPFLNTEAFF. The CDR3 bases are TGTGCCAGCACTCACCCGTTCTTGAACACTGAAGCTTTCTTT.